These 19 T cell receptor beta chains share one sample of origin, sequenced in a study of blood T cell repertoires in COVID-19. Using immunoSEQ multiplex PCR, the repertoire was profiled, and TCRdb retains in-frame clones only, with some absent. The table has a few hundred thousand clones, 80% to 90% seen once. Sequenced material: PBMCs or T cells enriched from blood (not recorded which). These receptors were obtained from a woman in her 50s who had recovered from COVID-19.

This rearrangement joins TRBV6-5 to TRBJ2-7; D may be TRBD1 (6 bases). Germline V gives CDR1 MNHEY, CDR2 SVGAGI. This CDR3 comprises 14 residues. V dropped 6 bases and J dropped 1 base, with 13 bases sitting between them. CDR3 DNA: TGTGCCAGCAGAAGAGGACAGAGTTCCTACGAGCAGTACTTC. Amino acid sequence: CASRRGQSSYEQYF.

The V call is TRBV29-1, the J call TRBJ1-1; D gene ambiguous. The V end was cut by 7 bases, the J end by 0 bases, with 12 bases between. Germline V gives CDR1 SQVTM, CDR2 ANQGSEA. This CDR3 has 13 residues. CDR3 protein: CSAERGMNTEAFF. In DNA form, the CDR3 reads TGCAGCGCCGAGAGAGGAATGAACACTGAAGCTTTCTTT.

This rearrangement joins TRBV2 to TRBJ1-5, with 10 bases that match TRBD1. Germline V lookup: CDR1 SNHLY, CDR2 FYNNEI. V was pared by 8 bases and J by 7 bases, with 8 bases of the junction left unmatched. This CDR3 contains 14 residues. The CDR3 is CASATGTGAQPQHF. DNA for the CDR3: TGTGCCAGCGCTACAGGGACAGGGGCCCAGCCCCAGCATTTT.

The chain joins TRBV9 to TRBJ2-1; weak D call: TRBD1 (5 bases). This CDR3 region has 13 residues. The germline CDR1 and CDR2 sequences are SGDLS and YYNGEE. With 0 bases removed from V and 6 bases from J, the gap between germline ends came to 7 bases. In DNA, the CDR3 is TGTGCCAGCAGCGTAGGGCAGGGCAATGAGCAGTTCTTC. The encoded protein is CASSVGQGNEQFF.

J is TRBJ2-1 and V is TRBV24-1; the match to TRBD2 covers 8 bases. Germline CDR1 reads KGHDR; CDR2 reads SFDVKD. This CDR3 is built from 16 residues. J was trimmed by 2 bases and V by 3 bases; bases with no gene match: 5. The CDR3 loop is CATSDPSGRAYNEQFF. CDR3 bases: TGTGCCACCAGTGATCCGAGCGGGAGAGCCTACAATGAGCAGTTCTTC.

Worth noting for this clone: This sample also contains other DNA sequences that code for the same CDR3. V is TRBV7-9 and J is TRBJ1-1, with 7 bases matching TRBD1. This CDR3 is 13 amino acids long. The trim removed 5 bases at V and 4 bases at J, leaving 4 bases unmatched. Looked up from germline, CDR1 is SEHNR and CDR2 is FQNEAQ (reference sequence). CDR3 residues: CASSGQGGTEAFF. CDR3 coding DNA: TGTGCCAGCAGCGGCCAGGGGGGCACTGAAGCTTTCTTT. The complete variable domain, with remaining parts taken from reference TRBV7-9 and TRBJ1-1, reads DTGVSQNPRHKITKRGQNVTFRCDPISEHNRLYWYRQTLGQGPEFLTYFQNEAQLEKSRLLSDRFSAERPKGSFSTLEIQRTEQGDSAMYLCASSGQGGTEAFFGQGTRLTVV.

This chain joins TRBV6-2 or TRBV6-3 and TRBJ2-2; possibly TRBD2 for D (5 bases). The CDR3 covers 14 residues. CDR1 MNHEY and CDR2 SVGEGT come from the germline V gene. V gave up 6 bases and J gave up 6 bases, with 14 bases separating them. The CDR3 DNA is TGTGCCAGCAGCGGAGGAGTTGCTGCCGGGGAGCTGTTTTTT. Translation: CASSGGVAAGELFF.

This clone was detected only once. The J gene is TRBJ2-7, the V gene TRBV28; 8 bases align to TRBD2. This CDR3 region has 14 residues. Trimming removed 6 bases from V and 3 bases from J; junction bases left unmatched: 7. Germline V gene lookup returns CDR1 MDHEN and CDR2 SYDVKM. For the CDR3, the DNA is TGTGCCAGCAGCTCACTAGCGGAATACTACGAGCAGTACTTC. This encodes CASSSLAEYYEQYF.

This chain uses TRBV7-9 with TRBJ2-5; 7 bases map to TRBD1. The V gene end was trimmed by 0 bases and the J gene end by 6 bases; junction bases not matched to a gene: 4. CDR1 and CDR2 (germline): SEHNR, FQNEAQ (reference sequence). The CDR3 length is 14 residues. The CDR3 DNA is TGTGCCAGCAGCTTAGCAGGGGGCGAGAAGACCCAGTACTTC. The encoded protein is CASSLAGGEKTQYF. Filled out from reference TRBV7-9 and TRBJ2-5, the complete variable domain reads DTGVSQNPRHKITKRGQNVTFRCDPISEHNRLYWYRQTLGQGPEFLTYFQNEAQLEKSRLLSDRFSAERPKGSFSTLEIQRTEQGDSAMYLCASSLAGGEKTQYFGPGTRLLVL.

This chain connects TRBV7-8 to TRBJ1-6, with D possibly being TRBD1 (5 bases). Trimming cost V 1 base and J 9 bases, with 16 bases left between them. The CDR3 covers 16 residues. Germline CDR1 is SGHVS and CDR2 is FQNEAQ. The CDR3 coding sequence is TGTGCCAGCAGCTTAGTGAGTGGCAGGGCTCGTTCACCCCTCCACTTT. This sequence encodes CASSLVSGRARSPLHF.

The chain carries TRBV29-1 and TRBJ1-3; weak D call: TRBD1 (5 bases). The V end lost 5 bases, the J end lost 0 bases, and 14 bases lay between the germline ends. CDR1 is SQVTM, CDR2 ANQGSEA, per germline. This CDR3 spans 15 amino acids. CDR3 sequence reads: CSVRGLRHSGNTIYF. Here the CDR3 DNA reads TGCAGCGTTAGGGGACTGCGACACTCTGGAAACACCATATATTTT.

The rearrangement joins TRBV4-1 to TRBJ2-2; tentatively, D is TRBD2 (5 bases). CDR1 MGHRA and CDR2 YSYEKL come from the germline V gene. V was pared by 0 bases and J by 7 bases, with 9 bases between. The CDR3 spans 14 residues. The CDR3 reads CASSQDASHGELFF. DNA of the CDR3: TGCGCCAGCAGCCAAGACGCTAGCCACGGGGAGCTGTTTTTT.

The chain employs TRBV7-9 and TRBJ2-7; 7 bases agree with TRBD2. There are 14 residues in the CDR3. With V trimmed by 4 bases and J by 3 bases, 6 bases remained unmatched. Germline CDR1 is SEHNR and CDR2 is FQNEAQ (reference sequence). CDR3 DNA sequence: TGTGCCAGCAGCTCGATTGGGGGGGACTACGAGCAGTACTTC. Its protein product is CASSSIGGDYEQYF.

This chain joins TRBV27 and TRBJ2-3; D is unclear. Germline V gene sequence: CDR1 MNHEY, CDR2 SMNVEV (reference sequence). Trimming shortened V by 2 bases and J by 3 bases, and 12 bases separated the two germline ends. The length of the CDR3 is 15 residues. The CDR3 nucleotides read TGTGCCAGCAGTTTAGACTCTGTGAAGACAGATACGCAGTATTTT. It yields the protein CASSLDSVKTDTQYF.

The chain recombines TRBV6-6 with TRBJ1-5; D is possibly TRBD1 (5 bases). There are 17 residues in the CDR3. V dropped 5 bases and J dropped 5 bases, with 22 bases sitting between them. Germline V gene sequence: CDR1 MNHNY, CDR2 SVGAGI (reference sequence). The CDR3 region has the DNA TGTGCCAGCAGTCCTACCGCGACAGCAGGGCCCGATCAGCCCCAGCATTTT. Translation: CASSPTATAGPDQPQHF.

As for this clone: Germline is not matched at one junction end, which may reflect a read error. This chain joins TRBV7-7 and TRBJ2-2, with 7 nucleotides matching TRBD2. The CDR3 loop spans 15 amino acids. Germline CDR1 and CDR2: SSHAT and FNYEAQ (reference sequence). In nucleotides, the CDR3 is TGTGCTAGCAGCCAGACTAGCAGTCCAACCGGGGAGCTGTTTTTT. Its protein product is CASSQTSSPTGELFF.

The rearrangement uses TRBV5-6 and TRBJ2-7; D is perhaps TRBD2 (5 bases). The V gene lost 0 bases and the J gene lost 2 bases, with 6 bases spanning the gap. Germline CDR1 is SGHDT and CDR2 is YYEEEE. CDR3 length: 13 amino acids. The CDR3 coding sequence is TGTGCCAGCAGCTTGGACGGGACCTACGAGCAGTACTTC. It encodes CASSLDGTYEQYF. The full variable domain, rest sourced from reference TRBV5-6 and TRBJ2-7, is DAGVTQSPTHLIKTRGQQVTLRCSPKSGHDTVSWYQQALGQGPQFIFQYYEEEERQRGNFPDRFSGHQFPNYSSELNVNALLLGDSALYLCASSLDGTYEQYFGPGTRLTVT.

The chain joins TRBV5-1 to TRBJ2-2, with 8 bases lining up with TRBD1. The CDR3 runs 14 residues. The trim removed 4 bases at V and 7 bases at J, leaving 6 bases unmatched. CDR1 is SGHRS and CDR2 is YFSETQ in the germline V gene. The CDR3 sequence: CASSPDRGGGELFF. The CDR3, as DNA: TGCGCCAGCAGCCCAGACAGGGGCGGCGGGGAGCTGTTTTTT.

This sequence joins TRBV19 and TRBJ2-5; 7 bases agree with TRBD2. V was pared by 7 bases and J by 4 bases, with 12 bases of the junction left unmatched. The CDR3 length is 15 residues. From germline, CDR1 is LNHDA and CDR2 SQIVND (reference sequence). The CDR3 is CASIGRETGGETQYF. CDR3 nucleotides: TGTGCCAGTATTGGACGGGAGACGGGGGGAGAGACCCAGTACTTC.